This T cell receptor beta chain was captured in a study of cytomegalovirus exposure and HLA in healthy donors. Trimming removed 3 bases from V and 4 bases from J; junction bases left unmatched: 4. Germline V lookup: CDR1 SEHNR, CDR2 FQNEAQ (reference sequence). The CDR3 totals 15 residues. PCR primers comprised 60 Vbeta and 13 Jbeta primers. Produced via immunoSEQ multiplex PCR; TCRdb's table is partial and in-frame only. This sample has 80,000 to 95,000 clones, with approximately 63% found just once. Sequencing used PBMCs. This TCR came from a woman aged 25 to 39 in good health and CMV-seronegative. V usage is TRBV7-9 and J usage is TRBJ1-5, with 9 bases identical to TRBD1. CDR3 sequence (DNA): TGTGCCAGCAGCTTTGGGACAGGGAATAATCAGCCCCAGCATTTT. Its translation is CASSFGTGNNQPQHF.